A single TCR beta chain is shown here with its context. The CDR3 consists of 13 residues. The germline gives CDR1 SGHTS, CDR2 YDEGEE. Trimming shortened V by 4 bases and J by 7 bases, and 14 bases separated the two germline ends. The data were obtained in a study of cytomegalovirus exposure and HLA in healthy donors. With 60 Vbeta and 13 Jbeta primers, the PCR was carried out. Clones were read by immunoSEQ multiplex PCR, and TCRdb kept only the in-frame ones, dropping some. This sample has under 70,000 clones, with roughly 80% found just once. Sequences were obtained from PBMCs. The rearrangement links TRBV5-8 to TRBJ1-2, with TRBD1 as a possible D gene (6 bases). The origin of this receptor is a male donor in good health and CMV-seropositive. The CDR3 here is CASSQGQFSGYTF. The CDR3 nucleotides are TGTGCCAGCAGCCAAGGACAGTTCTCTGGCTACACCTTC. Full variable domain (outside the CDR3, taken from reference TRBV5-8 and TRBJ1-2): EAGVTQSPTHLIKTRGQQATLRCSPISGHTSVYWYQQALGLGLQFLLWYDEGEERNRGNFPPRFSGRQFPNYSSELNVNALELEDSALYLCASSQGQFSGYTFGSGTRLTVV.